This T cell receptor beta chain was recovered during a study of blood T cell repertoires in COVID-19. About the research overall: Some COVID-19 samples were acute and others convalescent; all came from the United States, Italy and Spain. PBMCs, B-cell-depleted T cells, or T cells were the source of the cDNA or gDNA that made up the material.

Germline CDR1 is SGDLS and CDR2 is YYNGEE. The CDR3 consists of 15 residues. With 3 bases clipped from V and 2 bases from J, the junction kept 4 bases outside the gene matches. This clone came up once. The repertoire was sequenced with immunoSEQ multiplex PCR; TCRdb's copy has only in-frame clones and lacks some. The table shows about 160,000 clones, with around 87% occurring only once. The genes are TRBV9 and TRBJ2-1; 8 bases match TRBD2. This sequence originates from a woman between 65 and 79 years old with COVID-19, enrolled during active disease. What was sequenced was peripheral blood. The CDR3 loop is CASSAGGLTYNEQFF. DNA for the CDR3: TGTGCCAGCAGCGCGGGGGGGCTGACCTACAATGAGCAGTTCTTC.